The sample holds a few counts of the clone carrying this T cell receptor (beta chain). Its specificity is not known. The Oncomine TCR Beta short-read assay generated sequence data from the DNA of cultured CD4+ T cells. In TCRdb, the PCR reads were re-called with MiXCR into one record per CDR3 protein. The table lists around 23,000 distinct CDR3 sequences, over 40% of them singletons. The time point denotes: late sampling 161 to 241 days after vaccination in a few convalescent patients. Sample treatment: roughly ten-day PBMC culture with coronavirus spike peptide pools or control peptides (ViraFEST assay). This sample was included in a study of vaccination and CD4 T cells after COVID-19. Study as a whole: Four females and six males made up the convalescents, two of whom were Hispanic. Control cultures used a CEFX viral epitope pool, an HIV-1 Nef peptide pool, or no peptide.

The germline V gene encodes CDR1 MNHNS and CDR2 SASEGT. Trimming took 3 bases from V and 5 from J, leaving 16 bases between them. This CDR3 has 15 amino acids. The sample here was CD4+ T cells from blood, cultured in vitro, taken about 7 months after SARS-CoV-2 vaccination. This sequence joins TRBV6-1 and TRBJ2-5, with D perhaps being TRBD1 or TRBD2 (5 bases each). This TCR was sampled from a human donor who had recovered from COVID-19. The CDR3 nucleotides are TGTGCCAGCAGTGATCCCTCCGGGGCTGAGGAGACCCAGTACTTC. Protein: CASSDPSGAEETQYF.